Listed below are T cell receptor beta chains from one sample, sequenced in a study of T cells in localized non-small cell lung cancer. TCRdb keeps only in-frame clones here, not all; method: immunoSEQ multiplex PCR. This table holds over 70,000 clones, about 86% found once. This material consisted of peripheral blood, taken before any cancer treatment. These receptors originate from a male donor aged 60 or over with stage III squamous cell lung carcinoma. Each CDR3 is given with its conserved first and last residue. The order of the fields is D gene, CDR3 length, V gene, CDR3 protein. The D gene is left open where the match is weak.

d_call: -; cdr3_length: 12; v_call: TRBV4-1; cdr3_aa: CASSQVGQPQHF
d_call: TRBD1; cdr3_length: 14; v_call: TRBV29-1; cdr3_aa: CSALDRAGNTEAFF
d_call: -; cdr3_length: 14; v_call: TRBV7-7; cdr3_aa: CASSFGDGPETQYF
d_call: -; cdr3_length: 13; v_call: TRBV19; cdr3_aa: CASSIGRRDEQYF
d_call: -; cdr3_length: 14; v_call: TRBV10-3; cdr3_aa: CAISLNGGTGELFF
d_call: TRBD1; cdr3_length: 17; v_call: TRBV19; cdr3_aa: CASSRNRQGASTDTQYF
d_call: -; cdr3_length: 21; v_call: TRBV12-2; cdr3_aa: CASPTVGQGPRDALTNEKLFF
d_call: -; cdr3_length: 14; v_call: TRBV19; cdr3_aa: CASKGLHDSETQYF
d_call: -; cdr3_length: 13; v_call: TRBV7-2; cdr3_aa: CASSLDLTYEQYF
d_call: TRBD1; cdr3_length: 16; v_call: TRBV27; cdr3_aa: CASSSRKDRGSQPQHF
d_call: -; cdr3_length: 12; v_call: TRBV6-5; cdr3_aa: CATEIRYYGYAF
d_call: TRBD1; cdr3_length: 19; v_call: TRBV7-2; cdr3_aa: CASSTRGTGATSSYNEQFF
d_call: -; cdr3_length: 11; v_call: TRBV30; cdr3_aa: CAWSHKETQYF
d_call: -; cdr3_length: 13; v_call: TRBV29-1; cdr3_aa: CSASDGGVEKLFF
d_call: -; cdr3_length: 16; v_call: TRBV5-1; cdr3_aa: CASSVGTGRLGNTIYF